Below, one T cell receptor beta chain is given with its context. The antigen this receptor binds is unknown. There are no base qualities to consult, and no much larger clone falls within one base. The sample comes from a study of blood T cell repertoires in COVID-19 (dated by TCRdb to 2018 to 2021). Context from the whole study: The collaborator samples originated in the United States, Italy and Spain and spanned the acute and convalescent phases of COVID-19. The material from the prospective study consisted of cDNA or gDNA derived from T cells, B-cell-depleted T cells, or PBMCs. The dataset comprised deeply sampled blood TCRbeta repertoires from subjects exposed to, actively infected with, or recovered from COVID-19. A freely available public database, intended as a resource for researchers studying the immune response to SARS-CoV-2, is where the repertoires were released. Samples came from the ongoing ImmuneRACE study (first 160 participants) plus 1,254 subjects from 6 global collaborators. Nearly every sample came with metadata listing a de-identified subject ID, COVID-19 status, age in years and sex. Where HLA class I and class II types were available, the types were taken from metadata supplied by the sample provider, not from assay-based typing. Study-wide findings and limitations: How much clinical and demographic metadata was included differed by source and by participant, and the metadata was provided uncurated.

V is reduced by 0 bases and J by 4 bases, leaving a spacing of 9 bases between them. In the germline V gene (reference sequence), CDR1 corresponds to LGHDT and CDR2 to YNNKEL. The CDR3 starts with the cysteine, ends with the phenylalanine, and has 14 residues. Only the CDR3 DNA is retained, 42 bases long and in frame from the first base. One collaborating source in Seattle enrolled patients while the patients were actively infected and followed the patients over time throughout the course of disease. The collaborating institutions used their own protocols to collect whole blood in K2EDTA tubes. For TCRbeta analysis, collaborator samples were shipped as frozen whole blood, as isolated PBMCs, or as DNA extracted from either sample type. TCRbeta CDR3 regions were amplified from genomic DNA using the immunoSEQ Assay, a bias-controlled multiplex PCR. The authors' analysis ran thus. The number of nucleated cells in each sample was estimated by amplification of reference gene primers within the assay. To quantify the absolute abundance of each unique TCRbeta CDR3 rearrangement, sequence reads were collapsed and filtered. For each sample, productive Simpson clonality was calculated as the square root of Simpson's diversity index across productive rearrangements. Held by TCRdb, this immuneACCESS table contains in-frame sequences only and omits some clones. Under half of the omission traces to an unresolved V gene where checked; the cause of the rest is unknown. Clonal size and the V and J genes are those of that table, whereas D and trimming came from the DNA. This sample gives roughly 230,000 clones in total; 80% to 95% of them show up just once. Approximately 0.8% of the sample is taken by the ten largest.

This TCR was recovered from a man aged 30 to 45 with COVID-19, enrolled during active disease. The chain was built from TRBV3-1 (or the pseudogene TRBV3-2) and TRBJ1-1, with TRBD1 as a weak D call on 6 bases. The sequencing input was peripheral blood. The CDR3 is CASSQEYRVTEAFF. The DNA reads as follows: TGTGCCAGCAGCCAAGAGTACAGGGTCACTGAAGCTTTCTTT.